This T cell receptor beta chain was captured by sequencing in a study of OX40 agonist ivuxolimab in advanced cancers. Study in general: Ivuxolimab is an agonistic anti-OX40 (CD134) antibody, and patients were treated with it.

The germline gives CDR1 SGHTA, CDR2 FQGNSA. Trimming cost V 0 bases and J 3 bases, with 12 bases left between them. The CDR3 spans 16 residues. Clones were read by immunoSEQ multiplex PCR, and TCRdb kept only the in-frame ones, dropping some. Of about 62,000 clones in the sample, 79% are singletons; the top ten hold 9.5% to 13%. This receptor was identified in an adult with an advanced solid tumor such as melanoma, head and neck, liver or kidney cancer. This chain links TRBV7-2 with TRBJ1-5; tentative D call: TRBD1 (5 bases). The sequencing here drew on CD4+ or CD8+ T cells sorted from blood, taken in a trial of the OX40 agonist ivuxolimab. Here the CDR3 DNA reads TGTGCCAGCAGCTTAGCGGTGGGAGGGGTCAATCAGCCCCAGCATTTT. Protein sequence: CASSLAVGGVNQPQHF.